This T cell receptor beta chain is drawn from a study of blood T cell repertoires in COVID-19. For the study at large: Material from acute and convalescent COVID-19 was sourced from the United States, Italy and Spain. Sample material is recorded as cDNA or gDNA derived from T cells, B-cell-depleted T cells, or PBMCs.

Per the study methods: Scientists estimated how many nucleated cells there were by amplifying reference gene primers. Clones were read by immunoSEQ multiplex PCR, and TCRdb kept only the in-frame ones, dropping some. The V and J calls and clone size come from that table; D and trimming were worked out from the DNA. Among a few hundred thousand clones listed, around 80% were seen once. In this sample, this clone turned up once. Germline CDR1 reads LGHDT; CDR2 reads YNNKEL (reference sequence). The CDR3 spans 12 residues. V was pared by 11 bases and J by 5 bases, with 15 bases between. This chain connects TRBV3-1 (or the pseudogene TRBV3-2) to TRBJ2-5; D gene ambiguous. This clonotype was obtained from a woman aged 35 to 49 who had recovered from COVID-19. Sequencing was performed on peripheral blood. CDR3 DNA: TGTGCCCCCACCCTGAAACGGGAGACCCAGTACTTC. It is translated as CAPTLKRETQYF.